A selection of T cell receptor beta chains follows, all from one sample in a study of blood T cell repertoires in COVID-19. Generated by immunoSEQ multiplex PCR, the TCRdb table keeps only in-frame clones and is missing some. The sample consists of roughly 140,000 clones, 85% to 90% of them appearing once. The sample comprised PBMCs or T cells enriched from blood (not recorded which). These receptors all stem from a man in his 60s who had recovered from COVID-19. Each CDR3 is given with its conserved first and last residue. Clone size is given for some rows only: seen once, a few or many times, or a class if the clone is expanded.

TRBV18	TRBJ1-5	NA	CASSPYRDREQPQHF
TRBV2	TRBJ2-1	NA	CASSETEYNEQFF
TRBV18	TRBJ2-2	NA	CASSPRQGGSTGELFF
TRBV30	TRBJ2-7	NA	CACQPGQGAYEQYF
TRBV24-1	TRBJ2-1	NA	CATSDEARPNNEQFF
TRBV28	TRBJ1-1	NA	CASNTPWGYMNTEAFF
TRBV12-5	TRBJ2-7	NA	CASGLVHPASGILTSPYEQYF
TRBV28	TRBJ2-2	NA	CASKTGGAIGELFF
TRBV21-1	TRBJ2-7	NA	CASSSTPAGSPYEQYF
TRBV5-1	TRBJ2-7	once	CASSLARPGEQYF
TRBV7-7	TRBJ2-1	NA	CASSLTVGGHNEQFF
TRBV19	TRBJ2-5	NA	CAICLVGRTQYF
TRBV13	TRBJ2-5	NA	CASSLGQQAKYF